Listed here are 5 T cell receptor beta chains from one sample, sequenced in a study of Ad26.COV2.S vaccination and SARS-CoV-2 variants. Some clones are missing from TCRdb's copy, which holds only in-frame ones; the method was immunoSEQ multiplex PCR. Of fewer than 500,000 clones listed, 85% to 90% are singletons. The treatment is: around 19 received Ad26.COV2.S at low or high dose, single or two shots; 5 received placebo; per-sample allocation not given. Vaccine and placebo recipients were sampled on day 63 after the first injection. The sequences come from peripheral blood, collected in a trial of Ad26.COV2.S vaccine versus placebo. All receptors come from a person aged 18-65 years who received the Ad26.COV2.S COVID-19 vaccine or a placebo.

Here the CDR3 DNA reads TGTGCCAGCAGCCAAGATGCGTCAAGGGGGCGGTTGGCTTTCTTT. It yields the protein CASSQDASRGRLAFF. The rearrangement links TRBV3-1 (or the pseudogene TRBV3-2) to TRBJ1-1, with 7 bases matching TRBD1. The CDR3 contains 15 residues. Per the germline V gene, CDR1 is LGHDT and CDR2 is YNNKEL (reference sequence). The V and J ends lost 0 bases and 11 bases, in that order; junction bases with no gene match: 12.

The rearrangement links TRBV20-1 to TRBJ1-1; D may be TRBD1 (5 bases). The CDR3 loop spans 12 amino acids. CDR1 is DFQATT, CDR2 SNEGSKA, per germline (reference sequence). Trimming cost V 3 bases and J 5 bases, with 10 bases left between them. As DNA, the CDR3 is TGCAGTGCTAGTGGGGGGGGGACTGAAGCTTTCTTT. It specifies CSASGGGTEAFF.

The gene calls are TRBV27 and TRBJ2-2; the match to TRBD1 covers 9 bases. The CDR3 sequence is 16 residues long. With V trimmed by 1 base and J by 3 bases, 3 bases remained unmatched. Germline-derived CDR1 and CDR2 are MNHEY and SMNVEV (reference sequence). The DNA of the CDR3 is TGTGCCAGCAGTTTATACAGGGGGCTTGACACCGGGGAGCTGTTTTTT. Protein: CASSLYRGLDTGELFF.

The chain has TRBV7-9 and TRBJ2-1, with 15 bases identical to TRBD2. Germline V CDR1 and CDR2: SEHNR, FQNEAQ (reference sequence). V shed 3 bases, J shed 7 bases, and the junction held 13 bases outside the gene matches. CDR3 length: 19 residues. The CDR3 DNA reads as TGTGCCAGCAGCTTCACTACATGGACTAGCGGGGGGGCAAGGAATGAGCAGTTCTTC. Encoded protein: CASSFTTWTSGGARNEQFF.

The chain employs TRBV7-2 and TRBJ2-2; a possible D gene is TRBD1 (7 bases). Deletions cut 1 base from V and 5 bases from J, with 11 bases between. The CDR3 is 15 amino acids. In germline, CDR1 is SGHTA, CDR2 FQGNSA. The DNA of the CDR3 is TGTGCCAGCAGCTTAGGCGGGACAGTAACCGGGGAGCTGTTTTTT. This gives the protein CASSLGGTVTGELFF. The full variable domain, its missing parts supplied by reference TRBV7-2 and TRBJ2-2, is GAGVSQSPSNKVTEKGKDVELRCDPISGHTALYWYRQSLGQGLEFLIYFQGNSAPDKSGLPSDRFSAERTGGSVSTLTIQRTQQEDSAVYLCASSLGGTVTGELFFGEGSRLTVL.